This T cell receptor (beta chain) was recorded in a study of CD8 T cells in ankylosing spondylitis. The CDR3 is 13 amino acids. V gave up 0 bases and J gave up 5 bases, with 8 bases separating them. The V gene's germline CDR1 is SGHRS and CDR2 YFSETQ. The study, taken as a whole, reports: Among TCR beta sequences, a motif of eight highly homologous variants appeared characteristic of ankylosing spondylitis blood.

TCRdb re-called the 5' RACE reads through MiXCR, storing one row per CDR3 protein. In the table there are 200,000 to 250,000 distinct CDR3 sequences, roughly a tenth of which are singletons. This clonotype was seen ten or more times. Its antigen remains unknown. Sequencing was carried out using blood, either unsorted or a sorted T cell fraction (not recorded which). The clonotype was recovered from a male donor with ankylosing spondylitis or in good health (not recorded which). This chain connects TRBV5-1 to TRBJ1-1, with D possibly being TRBD1 (5 bases). CDR3 sequence: CASSLDGATEAFF. The CDR3 DNA sequence: TGCGCCAGCAGCTTGGATGGGGCAACTGAAGCTTTCTTT.